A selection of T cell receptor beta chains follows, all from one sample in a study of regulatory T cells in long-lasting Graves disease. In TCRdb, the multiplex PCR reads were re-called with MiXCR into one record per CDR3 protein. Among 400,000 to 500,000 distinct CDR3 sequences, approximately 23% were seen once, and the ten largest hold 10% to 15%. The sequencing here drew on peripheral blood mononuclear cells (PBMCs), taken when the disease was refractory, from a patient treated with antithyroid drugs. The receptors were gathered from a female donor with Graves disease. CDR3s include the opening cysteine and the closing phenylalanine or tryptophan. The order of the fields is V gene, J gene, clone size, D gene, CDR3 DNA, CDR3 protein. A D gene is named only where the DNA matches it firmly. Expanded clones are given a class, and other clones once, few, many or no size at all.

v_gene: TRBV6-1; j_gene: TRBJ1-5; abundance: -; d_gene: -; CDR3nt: TGTGCCAGCAGTAAGGGCCTCAATCAGCCCCAGCATTTT; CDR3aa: CASSKGLNQPQHF
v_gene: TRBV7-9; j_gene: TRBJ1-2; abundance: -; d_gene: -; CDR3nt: TGTGCCAGCAGCTTAGCCGGGGGACCTAACTATGGCTACACCTTC; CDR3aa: CASSLAGGPNYGYTF
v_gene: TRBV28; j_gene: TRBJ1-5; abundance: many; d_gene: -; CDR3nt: TGTGCCAGCAGTAGAGTCATGGGACAGCCCCAGCATTTT; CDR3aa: CASSRVMGQPQHF
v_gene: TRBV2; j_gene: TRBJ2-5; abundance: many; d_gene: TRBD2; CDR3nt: TGTGCCAGCAGTGAAGCCGGACTAGCCATACAAGAGACCCAGTACTTC; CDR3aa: CASSEAGLAIQETQYF
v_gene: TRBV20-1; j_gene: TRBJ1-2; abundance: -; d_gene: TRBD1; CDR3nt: TGCAGTGCTAGAGATTTGGCAGGGGGCGCCTATGGCTACACCTTC; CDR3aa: CSARDLAGGAYGYTF
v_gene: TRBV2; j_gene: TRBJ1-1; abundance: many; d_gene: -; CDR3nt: TGTGCCAGCAGTGATTTCACCCGAACTGAAGCTTTCTTT; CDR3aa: CASSDFTRTEAFF
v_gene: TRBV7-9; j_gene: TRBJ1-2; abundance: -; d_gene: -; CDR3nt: TGTGCCAGCAGTCAATGGGAAGGGAATGGCTACACCTTC; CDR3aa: CASSQWEGNGYTF
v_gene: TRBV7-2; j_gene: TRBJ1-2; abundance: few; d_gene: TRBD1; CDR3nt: TGTGCCAGCAGCTTAGGGGGGACAGGGTACTATGGCTACACCTTC; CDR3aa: CASSLGGTGYYGYTF
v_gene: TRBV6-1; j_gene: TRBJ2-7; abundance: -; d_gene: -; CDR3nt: TGTGCCAGCTCCCCCGTTAGCCGGCTCTCCTACGAGCAGTACTTC; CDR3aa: CASSPVSRLSYEQYF
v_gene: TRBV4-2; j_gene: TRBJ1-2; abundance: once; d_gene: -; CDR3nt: TGTGCCAGCAGCCAAGTGAACGAAAAATACGTCTATGGCTACACCTTC; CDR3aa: CASSQVNEKYVYGYTF
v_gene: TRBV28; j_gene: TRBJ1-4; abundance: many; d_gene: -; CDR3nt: TGTGCCAGCAGTTCCCCTAACGGGGAAAAACTGTTTTTT; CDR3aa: CASSSPNGEKLFF
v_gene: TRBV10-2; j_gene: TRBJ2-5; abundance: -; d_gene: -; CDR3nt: TGCGCCAGCAGTGGATCAGGGGACTCGGGGACCCAGTACTTC; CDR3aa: CASSGSGDSGTQYF
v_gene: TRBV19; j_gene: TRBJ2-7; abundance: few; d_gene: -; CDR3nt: TGTGCCAGTAGTGGCAGGGGCCACGAGCAGTACTTC; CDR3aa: CASSGRGHEQYF
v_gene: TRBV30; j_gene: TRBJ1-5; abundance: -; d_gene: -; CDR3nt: TGTGCCTGGAGCTCCGGGGGGCCCCAGCATTTT; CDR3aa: CAWSSGGPQHF
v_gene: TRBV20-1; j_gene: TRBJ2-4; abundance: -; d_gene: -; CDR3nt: TGCAGTGCTAGAGATACAAGCCCAAACATTCAGTACTTC; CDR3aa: CSARDTSPNIQYF
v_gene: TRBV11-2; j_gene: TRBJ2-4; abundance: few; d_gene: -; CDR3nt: TGTGCCAGCAGCTTAGTAGGTGGGCGGTTCAAAAACATTCAGTACTTC; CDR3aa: CASSLVGGRFKNIQYF
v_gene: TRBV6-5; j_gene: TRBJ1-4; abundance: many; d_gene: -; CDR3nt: TGTGCCAGCAGTTACCCAGGGAGGGGTGAAAAACTGTTTTTT; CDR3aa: CASSYPGRGEKLFF
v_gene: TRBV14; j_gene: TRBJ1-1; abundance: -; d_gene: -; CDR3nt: TGTGCCAACAGCCACCCCGGGACGAGGAACACTGAAGCTTTCTTT; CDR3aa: CANSHPGTRNTEAFF
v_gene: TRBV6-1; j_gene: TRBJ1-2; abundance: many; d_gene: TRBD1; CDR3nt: TGTGCCAGCAGCCCGCCGGGACAGCAATATGGCTACACCTTC; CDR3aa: CASSPPGQQYGYTF
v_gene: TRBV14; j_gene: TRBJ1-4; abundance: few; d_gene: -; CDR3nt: TGTGCCAGCAGCCAATATGCCAACCGGGGCGCTAATGAAAAACTGTTTTTT; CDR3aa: CASSQYANRGANEKLFF
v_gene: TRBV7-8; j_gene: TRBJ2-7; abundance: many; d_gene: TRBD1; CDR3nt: TGTGCCAGCAGCTTAGAGGGACAGGACCTCTACGAGCAGTACTTC; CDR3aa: CASSLEGQDLYEQYF
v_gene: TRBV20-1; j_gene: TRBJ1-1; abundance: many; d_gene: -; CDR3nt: TGCAGTGCTAGAGAACTGATGAACACTGAAGCTTTCTTT; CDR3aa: CSARELMNTEAFF
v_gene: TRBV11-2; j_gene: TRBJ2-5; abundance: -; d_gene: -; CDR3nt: TGTGCCAGCAGCTTAAGGGCCTGGGGGACGTTCCAAGAGACCCAGTACTTC; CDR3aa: CASSLRAWGTFQETQYF
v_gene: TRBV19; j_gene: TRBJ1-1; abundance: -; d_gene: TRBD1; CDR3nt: TGTGCCAGTAGTTGGGGACAGGGGAACACTGAAGCTTTCTTT; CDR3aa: CASSWGQGNTEAFF
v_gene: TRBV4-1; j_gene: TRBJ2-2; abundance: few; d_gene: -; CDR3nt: TGCGCCAGCAGCCGCTTCACAGGAACGAACACCGGGGAGCTGTTTTTT; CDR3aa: CASSRFTGTNTGELFF
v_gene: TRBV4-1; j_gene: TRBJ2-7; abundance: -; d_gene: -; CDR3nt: TGCGCCAGCAGCCAACACCCTCGGGCCGTAGGGTTTTACGAGCAGTACTTC; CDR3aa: CASSQHPRAVGFYEQYF
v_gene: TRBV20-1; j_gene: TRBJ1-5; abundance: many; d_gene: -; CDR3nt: TGCAGTACTAGAGATGGGGGGTTAACGGGCAATCAGCCCCAGCATTTT; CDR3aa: CSTRDGGLTGNQPQHF